The 10 T cell receptor beta chains reported below all come from one sample, sequenced in a study of blood T cell repertoires in COVID-19. Assay used: immunoSEQ multiplex PCR; TCRdb lists only in-frame clones, some missing. This table has tens of thousands of clones, 82% appearing once. Sequences were obtained from peripheral blood. These TCRs come from an older woman with acute or convalescent COVID-19.

This chain links TRBV11-2 with TRBJ2-3; a possible D gene is TRBD2 (6 bases). The V end lost 6 bases, the J end lost 2 bases, and 15 bases lay between the germline ends. The CDR3 has 15 residues. From germline, CDR1 is SGHAT and CDR2 FQNNGV. As DNA, the CDR3 is TGTGCCAGCAGAGGAGAGGGACTCGACACAGATACGCAGTATTTT. It specifies CASRGEGLDTDTQYF.

The rearrangement joins TRBV7-9 to TRBJ1-3, with TRBD1 as a possible D gene (6 bases). The CDR3 is 16 residues long. Germline values: CDR1 SEHNR, CDR2 FQNEAQ (reference sequence). V gave up 5 bases and J gave up 2 bases, with 16 bases separating them. This CDR3 reads CASSPRGASTGNTIYF. The CDR3 bases are TGTGCCAGCAGCCCCCGGGGGGCTTCCACTGGAAACACCATATATTTT.

This chain connects TRBV5-7 to TRBJ1-6; D uncertain. TRBV5-7 is given ORF status, its function remaining uncertain. The CDR3 has 16 residues. V lost 8 bases and J lost 0, with 15 bases in between. CDR3 protein: CASGSRNSSYNSPLHF. As DNA, the CDR3 is TGTGCCAGTGGTAGTCGAAACAGCTCCTATAATTCACCCCTCCACTTT.

In its sample, this clone was seen a few times. V and J are TRBV5-6 and TRBJ2-7; D might be TRBD2 (5 bases). CDR1 SGHDT and CDR2 YYEEEE come from the germline V gene. This CDR3 region has 16 residues. V was clipped by 3 bases and J by 4 bases, with 20 bases between them. The CDR3 spells CASSWRAPKGPYEQYF. The CDR3 bases are TGTGCCAGCAGCTGGCGGGCTCCCAAAGGTCCATACGAGCAGTACTTC.

The chain combines TRBV5-5 with TRBJ1-1, with D possibly TRBD1 on 5 matching bases. The CDR3 covers 14 residues. CDR1 and CDR2 (germline): SGHKS, YYEKEE (reference sequence). V was clipped by 0 bases and J by 1 base, with 7 bases between them. CDR3 coding DNA: TGTGCCAGCAGCTTGGCTACAGGGAACACTGAAGCTTTCTTT. Its translation is CASSLATGNTEAFF.

V gene TRBV9 combines with J gene TRBJ1-3; maybe TRBD1 (6 bases). Germline CDR1 reads SGDLS; CDR2 reads YYNGEE. CDR3 length equals 18 residues. V was cut by 0 bases and J by 4 bases, with 20 bases left in between. CDR3 sequence: CASSVGGGEDGWGNTIYF. CDR3 DNA: TGTGCCAGCAGCGTAGGAGGGGGAGAAGACGGATGGGGAAACACCATATATTTT.

The rearrangement uses TRBV19 and TRBJ2-4; no definite D call. CDR1 LNHDA and CDR2 SQIVND come from the germline V gene (reference sequence). V dropped 1 base and J dropped 7 bases, with 5 bases sitting between them. The CDR3 has 12 residues. The CDR3 loop is CASSIASNIQYF. CDR3 DNA: TGTGCCAGTAGTATAGCTTCGAACATTCAGTACTTC.

J is TRBJ1-5 and V is TRBV6-6; D gene ambiguous. Trimming took 0 bases from V and 6 from J, leaving 15 bases between them. CDR3 length: 16 residues. Per germline, CDR1 MNHNY and CDR2 SVGAGI (reference sequence). The CDR3 loop is CASSYSSVAVAQPQHF. The CDR3 bases are TGTGCCAGCAGTTACTCGAGTGTTGCGGTTGCTCAGCCCCAGCATTTT.

The chain has TRBV10-2 and TRBJ1-1, with D possibly matching TRBD1 (6 bases). Trimming stripped 2 bases from V and 11 bases from J, with 21 bases between. The germline gives CDR1 WSHSY, CDR2 SAAADI. The CDR3 loop spans 15 amino acids. For the CDR3, the DNA is TGCGCCAGCAGTGAGGCGGTGACAGGAGGAGATAGGGCTTTCTTT. Its translation: CASSEAVTGGDRAFF.

The rearrangement uses TRBV5-4 and TRBJ2-3, with TRBD1 matching 9 bases. The CDR3 is 15 amino acids. V lost 10 bases, J lost 0 bases, and 9 bases stayed unmatched. Germline values: CDR1 SGHNT, CDR2 YYREEE (reference sequence). The CDR3 coding sequence is TGTGCCTACCCCGATGGACAGGGGAGCACAGATACGCAGTATTTT. It is translated as CAYPDGQGSTDTQYF.